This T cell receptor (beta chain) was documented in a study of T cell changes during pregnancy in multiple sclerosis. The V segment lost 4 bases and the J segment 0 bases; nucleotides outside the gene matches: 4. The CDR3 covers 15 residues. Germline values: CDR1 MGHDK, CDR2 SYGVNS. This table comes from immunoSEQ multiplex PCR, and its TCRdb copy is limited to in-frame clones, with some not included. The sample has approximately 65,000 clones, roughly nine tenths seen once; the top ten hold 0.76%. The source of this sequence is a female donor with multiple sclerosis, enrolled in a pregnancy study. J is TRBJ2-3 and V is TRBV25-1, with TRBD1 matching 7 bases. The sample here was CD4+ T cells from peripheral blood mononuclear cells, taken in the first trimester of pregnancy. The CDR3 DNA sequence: TGTGCCAGCAGTGTACAGGGGAAAAGCACAGATACGCAGTATTTT. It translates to CASSVQGKSTDTQYF.